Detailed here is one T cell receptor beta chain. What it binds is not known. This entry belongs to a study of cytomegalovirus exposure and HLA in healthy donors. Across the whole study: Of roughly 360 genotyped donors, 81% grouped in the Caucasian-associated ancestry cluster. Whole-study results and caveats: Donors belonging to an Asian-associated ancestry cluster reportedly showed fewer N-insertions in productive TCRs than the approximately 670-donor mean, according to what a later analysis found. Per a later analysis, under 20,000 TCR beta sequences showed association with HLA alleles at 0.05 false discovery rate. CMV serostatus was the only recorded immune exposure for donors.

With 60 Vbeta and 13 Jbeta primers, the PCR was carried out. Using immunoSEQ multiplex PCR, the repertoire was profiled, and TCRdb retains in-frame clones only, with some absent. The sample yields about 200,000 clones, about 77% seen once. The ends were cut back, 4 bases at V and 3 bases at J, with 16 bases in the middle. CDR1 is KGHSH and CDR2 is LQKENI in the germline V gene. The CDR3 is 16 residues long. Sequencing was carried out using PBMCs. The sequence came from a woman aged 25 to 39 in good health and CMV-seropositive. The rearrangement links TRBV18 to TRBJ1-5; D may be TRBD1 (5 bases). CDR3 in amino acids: CASSQGAANYNQPQHF. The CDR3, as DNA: TGTGCCAGCTCACAAGGGGCCGCCAATTACAATCAGCCCCAGCATTTT. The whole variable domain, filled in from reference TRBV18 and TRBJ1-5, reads NAGVMQNPRHLVRRRGQEARLRCSPMKGHSHVYWYRQLPEEGLKFMVYLQKENIIDESGMPKERFSAEFPKEGPSILRIQQVVRGDSAAYFCASSQGAANYNQPQHFGDGTRLSIL.